This T cell receptor beta chain was sequenced in a study of tumor-infiltrating lymphocytes in localized non-small cell lung cancer. TCRdb's copy holds only in-frame clones and misses some; the assay was immunoSEQ multiplex PCR. The sample carries more than 20,000 clones, approximately 73% recorded once. Regarding the study as a whole: Available tissue quantity limited TCR sequencing to a patient subset. No T-cell fraction difference was seen between IM1 and IM2 tumors.

Worth noting for this clone: Its cognate antigen is unknown.

Germline loops: CDR1 SQVTM, CDR2 ANQGSEA. CDR3 size: 15 residues. Trimming took 7 bases from V and 2 from J; bases not matched to a gene: 8. This clonotype was sampled from a human donor with non-small cell lung cancer. Sequenced: lung tumor tissue. V and J are TRBV29-1 and TRBJ2-3; 11 bases align to TRBD2. DNA for the CDR3: TGCAGCGCCGGGGGGACTAGCGGCTTCACAGATACGCAGTATTTT. It encodes CSAGGTSGFTDTQYF.